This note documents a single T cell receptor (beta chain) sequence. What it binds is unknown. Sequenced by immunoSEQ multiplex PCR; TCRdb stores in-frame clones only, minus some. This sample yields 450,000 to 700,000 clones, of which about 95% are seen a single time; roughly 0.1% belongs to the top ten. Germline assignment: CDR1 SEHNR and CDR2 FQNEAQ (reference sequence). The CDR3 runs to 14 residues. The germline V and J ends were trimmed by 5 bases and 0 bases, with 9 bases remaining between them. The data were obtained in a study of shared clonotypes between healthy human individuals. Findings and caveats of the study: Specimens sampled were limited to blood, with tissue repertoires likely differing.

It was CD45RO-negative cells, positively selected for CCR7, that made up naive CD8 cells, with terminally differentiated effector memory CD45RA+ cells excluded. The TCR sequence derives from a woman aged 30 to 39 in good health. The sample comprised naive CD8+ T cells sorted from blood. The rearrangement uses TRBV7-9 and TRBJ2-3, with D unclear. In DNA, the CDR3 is TGTGCCAGCAGCCCCGCAGCTAGCACAGATACGCAGTATTTT. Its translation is CASSPAASTDTQYF.